This section outlines one T cell receptor (beta chain) sequence together with its context. This specimen comes from a study of blood T cell repertoires in COVID-19. As handled by the study authors: How many nucleated cells were present was estimated from reference gene primer amplification. Assay: immunoSEQ multiplex PCR; the TCRdb copy retains only in-frame clones and omits some. D and trimming come from the DNA, and the V and J calls and clone size come from that table. The table includes 300,000 to 350,000 clones, about nine tenths detected once. CDR1 and CDR2 (germline): LGHDT, YNNKEL (reference sequence). With 2 bases removed from V and 8 bases from J, the gap between germline ends came to 6 bases. This CDR3 has 11 residues.

The source material was peripheral blood. The source of this sequence is a woman in her fifties or sixties with COVID-19, enrolled during active disease. The chain recombines TRBV3-1 (or the pseudogene TRBV3-2) with TRBJ1-1; tentatively, D is TRBD1 (5 bases). The CDR3 DNA sequence: TGTGCCAGCAGCCAACGGGGGGAAGCTTTCTTT. As protein: CASSQRGEAFF.